The 27 T cell receptor beta chains presented below share a single source sample, sequenced in a study of cytomegalovirus exposure and HLA in healthy donors. Vbeta (60) and Jbeta (13) primers were used in the PCR. Profiling relied on immunoSEQ multiplex PCR, and the TCRdb table lists in-frame clones only, not all of them. The table has around 100,000 clones, approximately 60% seen once; the top ten hold 2% to 2.5%. What was sequenced was PBMCs. The receptors come from a woman aged 25 to 45 in good health and CMV-seronegative.

The genes are TRBV6-6 and TRBJ1-1; D gene ambiguous. V lost 1 base, J lost 2 bases, and 8 bases lay in between. The V gene's germline CDR1 is MNHNY and CDR2 SVGAGI (reference sequence). This CDR3 region has 14 residues. The CDR3 loop is CASSYYGFNTEAFF. The CDR3 DNA reads TGTGCCAGCAGTTACTACGGTTTTAACACTGAAGCTTTCTTT.

This chain's CDR3 is CSVRPQGENIQYF. The CDR3 nucleotides read TGCAGCGTGCGCCCTCAGGGGGAAAACATTCAGTACTTC. The chain combines TRBV29-1 with TRBJ2-4; 7 nucleotides match TRBD1. Germline CDR1 reads SQVTM; CDR2 reads ANQGSEA. V lost 6 bases to trimming and J lost 5 bases; unmatched junction nucleotides: 7. This CDR3 is built from 13 residues.

Only one count was recorded for this clone. The V call is TRBV7-3, the J call TRBJ2-7; perhaps TRBD1 as D (6 bases). Trimming removed 1 base from V and 6 bases from J, with 10 bases in between. Germline V gives CDR1 SGHTA, CDR2 FQGTGA. The CDR3 is made up of 13 amino acids. The CDR3 here is CASSLRQGSEQYF. CDR3 bases: TGTGCCAGCAGCTTAAGGCAGGGGAGCGAGCAGTACTTC.

In its sample, this clone was seen a few times. The V call is TRBV12-5, the J call TRBJ1-1; the match to TRBD1 covers 8 bases. The germline CDR1 and CDR2 sequences are LGHNT and FRNRAP. The CDR3 extends over 15 amino acids. V shed 2 bases and J 5 bases; nucleotides not matched to a gene: 7. The CDR3 bases are TGTGCTAGTGGTTTGCCTAGACAGGGGCGGACTGAAGCTTTCTTT. It specifies CASGLPRQGRTEAFF.

The chain combines TRBV2 with TRBJ2-3, with D perhaps matching TRBD2 (5 bases). CDR1 is SNHLY, CDR2 FYNNEI, per germline. This CDR3 spans 16 amino acids. Trimming pared 6 bases from V and 1 base from J, leaving 17 bases between. Here the CDR3 reads CASSPQRELGTDTQYF. The CDR3 nucleotides are TGTGCCAGCAGCCCACAGAGGGAGCTAGGCACAGATACGCAGTATTTT.

The J gene is TRBJ2-1, the V gene TRBV5-1; 11 positions agree with TRBD2. This CDR3 spans 15 amino acids. Germline CDR1 SGHRS, CDR2 YFSETQ. Losses at the gene ends were 3 bases for V and 4 bases for J; bases not matched to a gene: 3. CDR3 in DNA: TGCGCCAGCAGCTGGGGGACTAGCGGTTACAATGAGCAGTTCTTC. This gives the protein CASSWGTSGYNEQFF.

The chain recombines TRBV6-1 with TRBJ1-3, with 7 positions matching TRBD1. From germline, CDR1 is MNHNS and CDR2 SASEGT. The V segment lost 2 bases and the J segment 2 bases; nucleotides outside the gene matches: 3. The CDR3 has 15 residues. The CDR3: CASSEQTGAGNTIYF. The CDR3, as DNA: TGTGCCAGCAGTGAACAAACAGGGGCTGGAAACACCATATATTTT.

This clone was picked up one time. This sequence joins TRBV27 and TRBJ2-3; perhaps TRBD2 as D (6 bases). The CDR3 has 17 amino acids. V lost 1 base and J lost 1, with 15 bases in between. Germline values: CDR1 MNHEY, CDR2 SMNVEV (reference sequence). DNA for the CDR3: TGTGCCAGCAGTTTATGGTATGGTAGGGAGGGCACAGATACGCAGTATTTT. Translating it yields CASSLWYGREGTDTQYF.

J is TRBJ2-5 and V is TRBV2, with a possible D match to TRBD2 (6 bases). CDR1 SNHLY and CDR2 FYNNEI come from the germline V gene. The CDR3 is made up of 14 amino acids. V was pared by 2 bases and J by 10 bases, with 17 bases between. CDR3 nucleotide sequence: TGTGCCAGCAGTGAACGGACGGGAGAAGGTGACCAGTACTTC. This codes for CASSERTGEGDQYF.

Only a few counts were recorded for this clone. The chain is built from TRBV15 and TRBJ2-1; 10 bases map to TRBD1. This CDR3 has 15 residues. J was trimmed by 8 bases and V by 0 bases; bases with no gene match: 4. The V gene's germline CDR1 is LNHNV and CDR2 YYDKDF (reference sequence). CDR3 protein: CATSREGQGVYEQFF. The CDR3 nucleotides are TGTGCCACCAGCAGAGAAGGACAGGGGGTATATGAGCAGTTCTTC.

Many counts were recorded for this clone. The chain joins TRBV6-5 to TRBJ2-1, with D perhaps TRBD2 (6 bases). The CDR3 is 15 residues long. Germline CDR1 reads MNHEY; CDR2 reads SVGAGI. V gave up 6 bases and J gave up 4 bases, with 16 bases separating them. The CDR3 DNA reads as TGTGCCAGCAGAAGGGACTCCGATGGGTACAATGAGCAGTTCTTC. Protein: CASRRDSDGYNEQFF.

The chain carries TRBV5-1 and TRBJ1-1, with D possibly matching TRBD1 (6 bases). From germline, CDR1 is SGHRS and CDR2 YFSETQ. CDR3 size: 14 residues. Trimming removed 5 bases from V and 4 bases from J, with 15 bases in between. This CDR3 is CASSPSGAFTEAFF. DNA for the CDR3: TGCGCCAGCAGTCCCTCAGGGGCGTTCACTGAAGCTTTCTTT.

The chain links TRBV19 to TRBJ2-1; TRBD2 agrees at 8 bases. V was clipped by 8 bases and J by 0 bases; unmatched bases: 9. This CDR3 is 16 amino acids long. CDR1 and CDR2 (germline): LNHDA, SQIVND (reference sequence). CDR3 nucleotides: TGTGCCAGTGATCTAGCGGGTATGAGCTCCTACAATGAGCAGTTCTTC. Translation gives CASDLAGMSSYNEQFF.

The rearrangement joins TRBV18 to TRBJ2-5; 9 nucleotides align to TRBD1. J lost 2 bases, V lost 3 bases, and 13 bases had no gene match. The CDR3 spans 18 residues. Germline values: CDR1 KGHSH, CDR2 LQKENI. The CDR3 region has the DNA TGTGCCAGCTCACCCTGGTCTCGACAGGGGGGTGAGCAAGAGACCCAGTACTTC. As protein: CASSPWSRQGGEQETQYF.

The chain uses TRBV5-1 and TRBJ1-1, with D possibly matching TRBD1 (6 bases). The CDR3 is 15 residues long. Trimming pared 4 bases from V and 1 base from J, leaving 14 bases between. CDR1 and CDR2 (germline): SGHRS, YFSETQ. For the CDR3, the DNA is TGCGCCAGCAGCCCGAACGGACAGACGAACACTGAAGCTTTCTTT. Amino acids: CASSPNGQTNTEAFF.

The rearrangement uses TRBV6-1 and TRBJ2-1, with a tentative D call TRBD2 (6 bases). V was clipped by 6 bases and J by 8 bases, with 20 bases between them. The CDR3 covers 15 residues. From germline, CDR1 is MNHNS and CDR2 SASEGT. The CDR3 sequence is CASRTGTQRTYEQFF. The DNA of the CDR3 is TGTGCCAGCAGGACCGGGACTCAACGAACCTATGAGCAGTTCTTC.

About this clone: The junction differs from germline at one of its ends, possibly a read error. The CDR3 DNA sequence: TGTGCTAGCAGCTTAGGGGGACTAGCGGGAGGAGAGGAGCAGTTCTTC. Translation gives CASSLGGLAGGEEQFF. The V call is TRBV7-7, the J call TRBJ2-1; TRBD2 matches at 15 bases. The germline V gene encodes CDR1 SSHAT and CDR2 FNYEAQ (reference sequence). CDR3 length equals 16 residues.

The chain recombines TRBV28 with TRBJ2-2, with a weak D call TRBD1 (5 bases). This CDR3 is built from 16 residues. Germline lookup yields CDR1 MDHEN and CDR2 SYDVKM. V was trimmed by 5 bases and J by 0 bases, leaving 13 bases between them. The chain's CDR3 is CASSPAWGPNTGELFF. CDR3 bases: TGTGCCAGCAGTCCAGCGTGGGGCCCGAACACCGGGGAGCTGTTTTTT.

This clone was observed once. The chain is built from TRBV21-1 and TRBJ2-7; the table calls TRBD1, which could not be checked here. TRBV21-1 is listed as a pseudogene. The CDR3 has 15 residues. The CDR3 loop is CASSLPGQGRYEQYF. The CDR3 DNA reads TGTGCCAGCAGCTTACCGGGACAGGGGAGGTACGAGCAGTACTTC.

The V gene is TRBV5-4, the J gene TRBJ1-2; D is ambiguous. CDR1 is SGHNT and CDR2 is YYREEE in the germline V gene (reference sequence). There are 13 residues in the CDR3. V lost 4 bases and J lost 9, with 16 bases in between. As DNA, the CDR3 is TGTGCCAGCAGCCCATGGAGCTACCCCAGCTACACCTTC. This codes for CASSPWSYPSYTF. The whole variable domain, remainder taken from reference TRBV5-4 and TRBJ1-2, is ETGVTQSPTHLIKTRGQQVTLRCSSQSGHNTVSWYQQALGQGPQFIFQYYREEENGRGNFPPRFSGLQFPNYSSELNVNALELDDSALYLCASSPWSYPSYTFGSGTRLTVV.

This chain links TRBV5-1 with TRBJ2-1; 14 bases agree with TRBD2. Germline-derived CDR1 and CDR2 are SGHRS and YFSETQ. The CDR3 loop spans 16 amino acids. The V segment lost 4 bases and the J segment 7 bases; nucleotides outside the gene matches: 7. CDR3 in amino acids: CASSGGGLAGANEQFF. CDR3 in DNA: TGCGCCAGCAGCGGCGGGGGACTAGCGGGAGCAAATGAGCAGTTCTTC.

The chain carries TRBV9 and TRBJ2-2, with D perhaps matching TRBD2 (5 bases). Looked up from germline, CDR1 is SGDLS and CDR2 is YYNGEE. CDR3 length: 15 residues. Trimming took 0 bases from V and 4 from J, leaving 10 bases between them. The CDR3 DNA sequence: TGTGCCAGCAGCGTAGGGAGGATGCGCACCGGGGAGCTGTTTTTT. Translation: CASSVGRMRTGELFF. The variable domain in full, with the rest retrieved from reference TRBV9 and TRBJ2-2, is DSGVTQTPKHLITATGQRVTLRCSPRSGDLSVYWYQQSLDQGLQFLIQYYNGEERAKGNILERFSAQQFPDLHSELNLSSLELGDSALYFCASSVGRMRTGELFFGEGSRLTVL.

The gene calls are TRBV9 and TRBJ2-3; 10 bases are a match to TRBD2. Trimming took 4 bases from V and 1 from J; bases not matched to a gene: 3. This CDR3 spans 15 amino acids. CDR1 is SGDLS, CDR2 YYNGEE, per germline. CDR3 nucleotide sequence: TGTGCCAGCAGCACCGGGACTAGCGGCACAGATACGCAGTATTTT. Translating gives CASSTGTSGTDTQYF.

V and J are TRBV19 and TRBJ2-1; no clear D gene. There are 13 residues in the CDR3. Germline CDR1 is LNHDA and CDR2 is SQIVND (reference sequence). Trimming removed 2 bases at V and 3 bases at J, with 5 bases between. The CDR3, as DNA: TGTGCCAGTAGTATACACAACTACAATGAGCAGTTCTTC. This gives the protein CASSIHNYNEQFF. Looking up the rest from reference TRBV19 and TRBJ2-1 gives the full variable domain: DGGITQSPKYLFRKEGQNVTLSCEQNLNHDAMYWYRQDPGQGLRLIYYSQIVNDFQKGDIAEGYSVSREKKESFPLTVTSAQKNPTAFYLCASSIHNYNEQFFGPGTRLTVL.

V and J are TRBV5-1 and TRBJ1-5; tentative D call: TRBD1 (5 bases). The CDR3 loop spans 14 amino acids. Trimming stripped 0 bases from V and 4 bases from J, with 8 bases between. The germline gives CDR1 SGHRS, CDR2 YFSETQ. The CDR3, as DNA: TGCGCCAGCAGCTTGGAGGCAGGGAATCAGCCCCAGCATTTT. Protein sequence: CASSLEAGNQPQHF.

This clone came up a few times. The chain carries TRBV9 and TRBJ1-1, with a tentative D call TRBD1 (5 bases). The ends were cut back, 3 bases at V and 0 bases at J, with 9 bases in the middle. CDR3 size: 14 residues. Germline CDR1 reads SGDLS; CDR2 reads YYNGEE. The CDR3 DNA is TGTGCCAGCAGCGCCGGACAATTGAACACTGAAGCTTTCTTT. This encodes CASSAGQLNTEAFF.

This chain uses TRBV27 with TRBJ2-7; D may be TRBD1 (6 bases). V shed 1 base and J shed 6 bases, with 13 bases lying between them. Germline V gene sequence: CDR1 MNHEY, CDR2 SMNVEV (reference sequence). The length of the CDR3 is 14 residues. CDR3 protein: CASSLYGTNSEQYF. CDR3 DNA sequence: TGTGCCAGCAGTTTATACGGGACAAACTCCGAGCAGTACTTC.